A single sample gave rise to the 14 T cell receptor beta chains below, sequenced in a study of CD8+CD57+ T cells in acquired aplastic anemia. Before being chosen for sequencing, patients had shown CD8+CD57+ cell expansion by flow cytometry. TCR beta VDJ combinations and CDR3 sequences were profiled from genomic DNA. TCRdb re-called the reads with MiXCR, one entry per CDR3 protein. The sample lists just over 150,000 distinct CDR3 sequences, around half occurring once. The source material was sorted CD4+, CD8+, or CD8+CD57+ T cells (not recorded which) from PBMCs. The receptors stem from a human donor with aplastic anemia.

A word on this clonotype: A much bigger clone sits one base away, suggesting this may be a read error. This chain joins TRBV6-1 and TRBJ2-1; 9 positions match TRBD1. The germline V gene encodes CDR1 MNHNS and CDR2 SASEGT. Losses at the gene ends were 6 bases for V and 13 bases for J; bases not matched to a gene: 13. The CDR3 runs 14 residues. The DNA of the CDR3 is TGTGCCAGCAGAGGGACAGGGTGGCAAGAGACCCAGTTCTTC. It specifies CASRGTGWQETQFF.

The chain links TRBV2 to TRBJ2-7; 9 nucleotides align to TRBD1. The CDR3 extends over 14 amino acids. Germline assignment: CDR1 SNHLY and CDR2 FYNNEI. The ends lost 4 bases at V and 6 bases at J; junction bases unmatched: 7. This CDR3 reads CASSVEQGAGEQYF. CDR3 coding DNA: TGTGCCAGCAGTGTCGAACAGGGGGCTGGCGAGCAGTACTTC.

The chain has TRBV5-4 and TRBJ2-3, with D tentatively TRBD1 (7 bases). The CDR3 is made up of 15 amino acids. Germline CDR1 and CDR2: SGHNT and YYREEE (reference sequence). V lost 4 bases and J lost 0, with 12 bases in between. The CDR3 DNA reads TGTGCCAGCAGCGGAGGGGGCAGGAGCACAGATACGCAGTATTTT. Amino acids: CASSGGGRSTDTQYF.

Concerning this clonotype: It may be a read error: a sequence one base away is much more abundant. The V gene is TRBV12-3 or TRBV12-4, the J gene TRBJ2-2; D not certain. The CDR3 extends over 14 amino acids. CDR3 residues: CASGFFRSTGELFF. DNA for the CDR3: TGTGCCAGCGGTTTTTTTCGGAGTACCGGGGAGCTGTTTTTT.

This clonotype was picked up many times. The V and J genes are TRBV24-1 and TRBJ2-7; TRBD1 agrees at 9 bases. CDR1 KGHDR and CDR2 SFDVKD come from the germline V gene. V shed 4 bases, J shed 3 bases, and the junction held 0 bases outside the gene matches. This CDR3 has 13 amino acids. The CDR3 DNA follows: TGTGCCACCAGTGAGGGACAGGGCTACGAGCAGTACTTC. This translates into CATSEGQGYEQYF.

This clonotype was counted a few times. The chain employs TRBV10-3 and TRBJ1-6, with unresolved D. In germline, CDR1 is ENHRY, CDR2 SYGVKD. Trimming stripped 6 bases from V and 0 bases from J, with 6 bases between. The CDR3 runs to 14 residues. The CDR3 coding sequence is TGTGCCATCAGACAGAGCTCCTATAATTCACCCCTCCACTTT. It specifies CAIRQSSYNSPLHF.

This sequence joins TRBV10-1 and TRBJ1-6; 8 bases align to TRBD1. V shed 4 bases and J 8 bases; nucleotides not matched to a gene: 4. CDR3 size: 14 residues. The germline V gene has CDR1 WNHNN and CDR2 SYGVQD (reference sequence). Here the CDR3 DNA reads TGCGCCAGCAGTGGGACAGGGAACGATTCACCCCTCCACTTT. The encoded protein is CASSGTGNDSPLHF.

This clonotype was counted at least ten times. V and J are TRBV7-9 and TRBJ2-7; D not resolved. Germline CDR1 reads SEHNR; CDR2 reads FQNEAQ (reference sequence). The ends were cut back, 4 bases at V and 5 bases at J, with 15 bases in the middle. The CDR3 is 14 amino acids. The CDR3 DNA is TGTGCCAGCAGCTGGTCACCCCCCGACCACGAGCAGTACTTC. Amino acids: CASSWSPPDHEQYF.

The gene calls are TRBV2 and TRBJ1-5; 8 nucleotides match TRBD1. CDR3 size: 14 residues. V shed 7 bases, J shed 6 bases, and the junction held 8 bases outside the gene matches. Germline loops: CDR1 SNHLY, CDR2 FYNNEI. CDR3 DNA sequence: TGTGCCAGCACGGTTGACAGGGGCTTTCAGCCCCAGCATTTT. Protein product: CASTVDRGFQPQHF.

This clonotype was counted ten times or more. The chain recombines TRBV24-1 with TRBJ2-1; a weak D match, TRBD2 (5 bases). The CDR3 has 14 residues. Trimming pared 6 bases from V and 4 bases from J, leaving 12 bases between. CDR1 KGHDR and CDR2 SFDVKD come from the germline V gene. CDR3 sequence reads: CATSRSSVYNEQFF. The CDR3 region has the DNA TGTGCCACCAGTAGGAGTAGCGTATACAATGAGCAGTTCTTC.

This clonotype was counted many times. The chain recombines TRBV27 with TRBJ2-7; no clear D gene. This CDR3 spans 15 amino acids. Germline V gives CDR1 MNHEY, CDR2 SMNVEV (reference sequence). Between the trimmed V and J ends, which lost 2 bases and 1 base, there was a span of 12 bases. CDR3 protein: CASSLGSAPSYEQYF. The CDR3 bases are TGTGCCAGCAGTTTAGGGTCCGCCCCGTCCTACGAGCAGTACTTC.

To note about this clonotype: A read error is possible here, since a much larger clone lies one base away. This chain's CDR3 is CAGGGTRSEQFF. The CDR3 bases are TGTGCCGGCGGGGGCACACGTAGTGAGCAGTTCTTC. The chain uses TRBV6-5 and TRBJ2-1; perhaps TRBD2 as D (7 bases). The germline V and J ends were trimmed by 11 bases and 9 bases, with 17 bases remaining between them. The V gene's germline CDR1 is MNHEY and CDR2 SVGAGI. The CDR3 has 12 residues.

For this clonotype: This could be a read error, since a much larger clone is one nucleotide away. V is TRBV7-9 and J is TRBJ2-3; D is undetermined. CDR1 and CDR2 (germline): SEHNR, FQNEAQ (reference sequence). The CDR3 has 13 residues. DNA of the CDR3: TGTGCCAGCAGCTGGGATAGCACAGATGCGCAGTATTTT. Its translation: CASSWDSTDAQYF. Full variable domain (remainder filled in from reference TRBV7-9 and TRBJ2-3): DTGVSQNPRHKITKRGQNVTFRCDPISEHNRLYWYRQTLGQGPEFLTYFQNEAQLEKSRLLSDRFSAERPKGSFSTLEIQRTEQGDSAMYLCASSWDSTDAQYFGPGTRLTVL.

The J gene is TRBJ2-3, the V gene TRBV3-1, with 7 bases aligning to TRBD1. The CDR3 runs to 15 residues. Germline V gene sequence: CDR1 LGHDT, CDR2 YNNKEL (reference sequence). V was clipped by 5 bases and J by 1 base; unmatched bases: 6. CDR3 loop: CASSIGTVRTDTQYF. In nucleotides, the CDR3 is TGTGCCAGCAGCATAGGGACAGTTCGCACAGATACGCAGTATTTT.